The 21 T cell receptor beta chains presented below share a single source sample, sequenced in a study of response to subunit inactivated influenza vaccine. A single record per CDR3 protein comes from TCRdb applying MiXCR to the RT-PCR reads. The sample holds 500,000 or so distinct CDR3 sequences, about 17% seen once. Sequences were derived from CD4+ T cells sorted from PBMCs, sampled approximately 25 months after vaccination. All receptors come from a man aged 45 to 70 who received an inactivated influenza vaccine.

The chain recombines TRBV6-1 with TRBJ2-7; the match to TRBD2 covers 10 bases. The V and J ends lost 7 bases and 6 bases, in that order; junction bases with no gene match: 15. The CDR3 is 16 residues long. Germline CDR1 MNHNS, CDR2 SASEGT. This CDR3 is CASNRRASGSRLEQYF. Written as DNA, the CDR3 is TGTGCCAGCAATCGTAGGGCTAGCGGGAGTCGGCTCGAGCAGTACTTC.

This clonotype occurred a few times. This chain uses TRBV20-1 with TRBJ2-5; 9 positions match TRBD2. The CDR3 sequence is 16 residues long. Germline trimming cut 0 bases from V and 3 bases from J; bases unmatched to any gene: 8. Germline V gene sequence: CDR1 DFQATT, CDR2 SNEGSKA (reference sequence). The CDR3 spells CSARDYGLAIEETQYF. As DNA, the CDR3 is TGCAGTGCTAGAGATTACGGACTAGCGATTGAAGAGACCCAGTACTTC.

The table lists this clonotype with a few counts. The J gene is TRBJ2-1, the V gene TRBV5-1; TRBD2 agrees at 8 bases. This CDR3 spans 15 amino acids. Unmatched junction bases numbered 4, after V lost 1 base and J lost 4 bases. The V gene's germline CDR1 is SGHRS and CDR2 YFSETQ. CDR3 residues: CASSLTTSGYNEQFF. The CDR3 bases are TGCGCCAGCAGCTTGACAACTAGCGGTTACAATGAGCAGTTCTTC.

The sample holds a few counts of this clonotype. The chain links TRBV9 to TRBJ2-7; a weak D match, TRBD1 (6 bases). Trimming took 0 bases from V and 6 from J, leaving 16 bases between them. CDR1 and CDR2 from the germline V gene are SGDLS and YYNGEE. This CDR3 comprises 15 residues. CDR3 bases: TGTGCCAGCAGCGTAGGTTACAGGGTCCCTGGCGAGCAGTACTTC. Translated, it gives CASSVGYRVPGEQYF.

This clonotype was counted only a few times. This may be a read error, as it is one base from a much larger clone. The chain has TRBV4-1 and TRBJ2-5; D tentatively fits TRBD1 or TRBD2 (5 bases each). CDR3 length equals 14 residues. The ends were cut back, 0 bases at V and 5 bases at J, with 10 bases in the middle. Germline CDR1 MGHRA, CDR2 YSYEKL. CDR3 bases: TGCGCCAGCAGCCAAGAGCCGGGGCGGGAGACCCAGTACTTC. Its protein is CASSQEPGRETQYF.

The gene calls are TRBV11-1 and TRBJ2-1; D perhaps matches TRBD2 (6 bases). The CDR3 has 14 residues. The germline CDR1 and CDR2 sequences are SGHAT and FQDESV (reference sequence). The V end was cut by 5 bases, the J end by 6 bases, with 14 bases between. Written as DNA, the CDR3 is TGTGCCAGCAGCCGTTATGGGGGGAGCAATGAGCAGTTCTTC. This gives the protein CASSRYGGSNEQFF.

J is TRBJ2-2 and V is TRBV5-1; 7 positions match TRBD1. CDR1 and CDR2 from the germline V gene are SGHRS and YFSETQ. Trimming removed 3 bases from V and 8 bases from J; junction bases left unmatched: 7. The CDR3 length is 14 residues. This chain's CDR3 is CASSSRQGIGELFF. Here the CDR3 DNA reads TGCGCCAGCAGCTCCCGACAGGGTATTGGGGAGCTGTTTTTT.

V usage is TRBV6-1 and J usage is TRBJ1-5, with a weak D call TRBD1 (6 bases). Germline assignment: CDR1 MNHNS and CDR2 SASEGT. This CDR3 spans 16 amino acids. Trimming pared 5 bases from V and 1 base from J, leaving 15 bases between. The CDR3 here is CASSQTGNPSNQPQHF. In nucleotides, the CDR3 is TGTGCCAGCAGTCAAACAGGGAACCCGAGCAATCAGCCCCAGCATTTT.

The J gene is TRBJ2-2, the V gene TRBV19, with D unclear. CDR1 is LNHDA and CDR2 is SQIVND in the germline V gene (reference sequence). V dropped 5 bases and J dropped 4 bases, with 17 bases sitting between them. The CDR3 contains 16 residues. Here the CDR3 DNA reads TGTGCCAGTAGTCAAATCGCCGGTACTCGCACCGGGGAGCTGTTTTTT. Its translation is CASSQIAGTRTGELFF.

V gene TRBV4-3 combines with J gene TRBJ1-2, with 7 bases lining up with TRBD1. CDR3 length equals 15 residues. Germline V lookup: CDR1 LGHNA, CDR2 YSLEER. The V gene end was trimmed by 4 bases and the J gene end by 5 bases; junction bases not matched to a gene: 10. The CDR3 loop reads CASSPTNRGNYGYTF. For the CDR3, the DNA is TGCGCCAGCAGCCCTACGAACAGGGGCAATTATGGCTACACCTTC.

This clonotype was detected a few times. The CDR3 DNA reads TGCAGTGCTAGGGGACACAACTATGGCTACACCTTC. Its protein product is CSARGHNYGYTF. The chain joins TRBV20-1 to TRBJ1-2, with D perhaps matching TRBD1 (6 bases). Trimming left V 3 bases short and J 2 bases short, with 7 bases between. The CDR3 totals 12 residues. The germline gives CDR1 DFQATT, CDR2 SNEGSKA (reference sequence).

This clonotype was seen a handful of times. Here the CDR3 reads CASARTPSSDTQYF. In DNA, the CDR3 is TGCGCCAGCGCAAGGACTCCTAGCTCAGATACGCAGTATTTT. J is TRBJ2-3 and V is TRBV4-3; a possible D gene is TRBD2 (5 bases). Trimming left V 8 bases short and J 4 bases short, with 16 bases between. The CDR3 length is 14 residues. Germline assignment: CDR1 LGHNA and CDR2 YSLEER.

The chain has TRBV28 and TRBJ2-5; tentative D call: TRBD2 (7 bases). Germline values: CDR1 MDHEN, CDR2 SYDVKM. V was trimmed by 5 bases and J by 3 bases, leaving 10 bases between them. This CDR3 comprises 13 residues. The CDR3 region has the DNA TGTGCCAGCAGTAAGGGGGGGGAAGAGACCCAGTACTTC. It codes for CASSKGGEETQYF.

This clonotype appeared a few times. This chain uses TRBV2 with TRBJ1-1; the match to TRBD1 covers 7 bases. V lost 6 bases, J lost 1 base, and 5 bases stayed unmatched. The CDR3 is 14 amino acids. Germline values: CDR1 SNHLY, CDR2 FYNNEI. The CDR3 loop is CASRNRTGNTEAFF. CDR3 coding DNA: TGTGCCAGCAGGAACCGGACAGGGAACACTGAAGCTTTCTTT.

This chain connects TRBV19 to TRBJ1-5; a weak D match, TRBD1 (5 bases). Germline values: CDR1 LNHDA, CDR2 SQIVND (reference sequence). This CDR3 region has 15 residues. With 1 base removed from V and 5 bases from J, the gap between germline ends came to 12 bases. DNA of the CDR3: TGTGCCAGTAGTATAGTCGCACAGGAATATCAGCCCCAGCATTTT. Translating gives CASSIVAQEYQPQHF.

This clonotype has just a few counts. J is TRBJ2-2 and V is TRBV6-1; D gene ambiguous. This CDR3 has 13 residues. The V and J ends lost 2 bases and 7 bases respectively, with 8 bases between them. Germline V gene lookup returns CDR1 MNHNS and CDR2 SASEGT. CDR3 sequence (DNA): TGTGCCAGCAGTGAAAACGGGTTCGGGGAGCTGTTTTTT. As protein: CASSENGFGELFF.

This rearrangement joins TRBV6-1 to TRBJ1-4; maybe TRBD1 (6 bases). This CDR3 spans 15 amino acids. V lost 4 bases, J lost 7 bases, and 16 bases lay in between. Germline values: CDR1 MNHNS, CDR2 SASEGT. The CDR3 DNA follows: TGTGCCAGCAGTGCCAGCCGGGGGCAAACTGAAAAACTGTTTTTT. Protein sequence: CASSASRGQTEKLFF.

The rearrangement joins TRBV25-1 to TRBJ1-5, with D possibly matching TRBD1 (5 bases). The CDR3 runs 15 residues. CDR1 and CDR2 from the germline V gene are MGHDK and SYGVNS. Trimming pared 6 bases from V and 1 base from J, leaving 13 bases between. CDR3 region: CASSGTPGSNQPQHF. The CDR3 nucleotides read TGTGCCAGCAGCGGAACCCCAGGGAGCAATCAGCCCCAGCATTTT.

This clonotype was recorded at least ten times. The chain carries TRBV7-9 and TRBJ1-1; D unresolved. Germline CDR1 and CDR2: SEHNR and FQNEAQ (reference sequence). Trimming took 6 bases from V and 1 from J, leaving 9 bases between them. The CDR3 runs to 13 residues. The DNA for the CDR3 is TGTGCCAGCAGAACGACATCGAACACTGAAGCTTTCTTT. It encodes CASRTTSNTEAFF.

This clonotype was picked up a small number of times. This chain joins TRBV3-1 and TRBJ1-1; TRBD1 agrees at 7 bases. J lost 6 bases, V lost 1 base, and 2 bases had no gene match. Per germline, CDR1 LGHDT and CDR2 YNNKEL (reference sequence). CDR3 length: 13 amino acids. The CDR3 loop reads CASSQAQGAEAFF. The CDR3 DNA is TGTGCCAGCAGCCAAGCGCAGGGGGCTGAAGCTTTCTTT.

This clonotype was seen only once. The rearrangement joins TRBV20-1 to TRBJ2-1; perhaps TRBD2 as D (5 bases). The CDR3 is made up of 15 amino acids. V lost 3 bases and J 0 bases, leaving 12 bases between the germline ends. Germline V gives CDR1 DFQATT, CDR2 SNEGSKA (reference sequence). The CDR3: CSASARVSSYNEQFF. In nucleotides, the CDR3 is TGCAGTGCTAGCGCGCGGGTCAGCTCCTACAATGAGCAGTTCTTC.